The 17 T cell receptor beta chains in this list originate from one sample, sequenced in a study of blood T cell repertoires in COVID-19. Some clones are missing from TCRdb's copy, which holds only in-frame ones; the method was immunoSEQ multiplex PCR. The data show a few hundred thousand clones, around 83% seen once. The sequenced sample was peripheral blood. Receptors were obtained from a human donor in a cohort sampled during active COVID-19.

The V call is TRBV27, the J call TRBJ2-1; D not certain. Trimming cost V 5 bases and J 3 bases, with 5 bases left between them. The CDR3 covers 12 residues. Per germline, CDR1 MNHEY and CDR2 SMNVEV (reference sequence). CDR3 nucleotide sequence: TGTGCCAGCAGTACAAACTACAATGAGCAGTTCTTC. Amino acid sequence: CASSTNYNEQFF.

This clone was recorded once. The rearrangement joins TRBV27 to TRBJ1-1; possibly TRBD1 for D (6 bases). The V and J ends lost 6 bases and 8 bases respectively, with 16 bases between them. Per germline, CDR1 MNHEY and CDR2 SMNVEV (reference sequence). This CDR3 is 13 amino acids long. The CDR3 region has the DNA TGTGCCAGCAGGCAGTCCGGGACAAGGGAAGCTTTCTTT. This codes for CASRQSGTREAFF.

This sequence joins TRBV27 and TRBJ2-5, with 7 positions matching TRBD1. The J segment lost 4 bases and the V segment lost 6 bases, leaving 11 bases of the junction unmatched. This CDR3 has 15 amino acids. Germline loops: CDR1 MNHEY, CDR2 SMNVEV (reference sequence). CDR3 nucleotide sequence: TGTGCCAGCAGACTTACCCACAGGGGTGGAGAGACCCAGTACTTC. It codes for CASRLTHRGGETQYF.

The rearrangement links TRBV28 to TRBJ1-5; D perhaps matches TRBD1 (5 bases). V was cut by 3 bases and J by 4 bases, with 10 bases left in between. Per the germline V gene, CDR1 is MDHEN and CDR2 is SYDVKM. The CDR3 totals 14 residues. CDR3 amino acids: CASSLGGPNQPQHF. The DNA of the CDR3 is TGTGCCAGCAGTTTGGGGGGACCTAATCAGCCCCAGCATTTT.

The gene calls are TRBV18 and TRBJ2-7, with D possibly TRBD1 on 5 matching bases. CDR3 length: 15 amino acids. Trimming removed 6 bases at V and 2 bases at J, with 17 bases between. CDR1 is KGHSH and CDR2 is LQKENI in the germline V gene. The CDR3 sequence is CASSPRVGSAYEQYF. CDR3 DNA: TGTGCCAGCTCCCCCAGGGTTGGATCGGCCTACGAGCAGTACTTC. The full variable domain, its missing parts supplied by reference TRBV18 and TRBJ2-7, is NAGVMQNPRHLVRRRGQEARLRCSPMKGHSHVYWYRQLPEEGLKFMVYLQKENIIDESGMPKERFSAEFPKEGPSILRIQQVVRGDSAAYFCASSPRVGSAYEQYFGPGTRLTVT.

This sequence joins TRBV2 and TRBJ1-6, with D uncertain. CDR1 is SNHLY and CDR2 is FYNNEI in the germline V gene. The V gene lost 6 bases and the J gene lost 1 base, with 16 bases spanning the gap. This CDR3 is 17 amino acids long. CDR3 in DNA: TGTGCCAGCAGGATCAATAGGCCAGGTTCCTATAATTCACCCCTCCACTTT. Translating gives CASRINRPGSYNSPLHF.

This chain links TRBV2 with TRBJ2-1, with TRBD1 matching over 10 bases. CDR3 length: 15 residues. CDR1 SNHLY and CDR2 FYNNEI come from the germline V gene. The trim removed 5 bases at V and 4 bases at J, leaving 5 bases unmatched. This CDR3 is CASSTDRGRYNEQFF. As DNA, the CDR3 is TGTGCCAGCAGTACCGACAGGGGGCGTTACAATGAGCAGTTCTTC.

DNA of the CDR3: TGCAGTGCTAGTGGGAATAGACACGGACTCAATGAGCAGTTCTTC. This codes for CSASGNRHGLNEQFF. V gene TRBV20-1 combines with J gene TRBJ2-1; D might be TRBD2 (5 bases). V lost 3 bases, J lost 6 bases, and 18 bases lay in between. Per germline, CDR1 DFQATT and CDR2 SNEGSKA (reference sequence). The length of the CDR3 is 15 residues.

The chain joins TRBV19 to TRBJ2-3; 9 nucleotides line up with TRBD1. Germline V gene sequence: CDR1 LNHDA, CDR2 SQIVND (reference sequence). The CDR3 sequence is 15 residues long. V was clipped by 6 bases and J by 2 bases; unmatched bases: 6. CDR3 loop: CASRRTGVSTDTQYF. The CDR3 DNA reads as TGTGCCAGTAGGAGGACAGGGGTTTCCACAGATACGCAGTATTTT.

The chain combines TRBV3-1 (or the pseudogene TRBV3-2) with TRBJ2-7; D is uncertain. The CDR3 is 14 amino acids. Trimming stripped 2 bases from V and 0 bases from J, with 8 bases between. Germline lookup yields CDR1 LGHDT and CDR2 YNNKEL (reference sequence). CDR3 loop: CASSQLGNSYEQYF. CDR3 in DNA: TGTGCCAGCAGCCAACTAGGCAACTCCTACGAGCAGTACTTC.

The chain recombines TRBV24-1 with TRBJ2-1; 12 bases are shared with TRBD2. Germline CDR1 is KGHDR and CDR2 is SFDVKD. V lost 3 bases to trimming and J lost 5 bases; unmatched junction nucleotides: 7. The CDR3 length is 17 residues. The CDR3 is CATSDPPSSGRDNEQFF. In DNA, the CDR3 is TGTGCCACCAGTGATCCCCCCTCTAGCGGGAGGGACAATGAGCAGTTCTTC.

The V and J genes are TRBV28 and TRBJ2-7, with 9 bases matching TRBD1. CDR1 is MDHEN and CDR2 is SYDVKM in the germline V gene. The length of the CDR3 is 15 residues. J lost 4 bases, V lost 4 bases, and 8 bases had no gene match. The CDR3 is CASSSPGQGKYEQYF. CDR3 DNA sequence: TGTGCCAGCAGTTCCCCGGGACAGGGTAAATACGAGCAGTACTTC.

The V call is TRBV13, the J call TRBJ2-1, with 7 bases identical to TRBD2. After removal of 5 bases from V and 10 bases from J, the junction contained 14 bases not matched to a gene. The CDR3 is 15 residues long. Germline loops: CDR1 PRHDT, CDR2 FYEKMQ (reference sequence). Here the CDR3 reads CASSRAGTNLKEQFF. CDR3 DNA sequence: TGTGCCAGCAGCCGAGCGGGAACCAATCTTAAGGAGCAGTTCTTC.

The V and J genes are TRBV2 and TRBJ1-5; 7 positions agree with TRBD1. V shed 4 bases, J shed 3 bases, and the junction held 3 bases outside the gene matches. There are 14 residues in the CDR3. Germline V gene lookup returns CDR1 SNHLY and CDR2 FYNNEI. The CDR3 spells CASSGDRANQPQHF. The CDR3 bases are TGTGCCAGCAGTGGAGACAGGGCCAATCAGCCCCAGCATTTT.

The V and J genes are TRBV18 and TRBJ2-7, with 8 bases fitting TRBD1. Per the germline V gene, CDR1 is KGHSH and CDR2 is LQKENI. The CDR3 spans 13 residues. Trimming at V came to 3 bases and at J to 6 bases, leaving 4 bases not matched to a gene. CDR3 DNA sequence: TGTGCCAGCTCACCCGGACAGGGCTCCGAGCAGTACTTC. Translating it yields CASSPGQGSEQYF.

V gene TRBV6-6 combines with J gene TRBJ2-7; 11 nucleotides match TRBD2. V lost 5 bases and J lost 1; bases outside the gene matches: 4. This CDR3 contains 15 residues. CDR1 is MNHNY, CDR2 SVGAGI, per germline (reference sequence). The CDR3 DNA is TGTGCCAGCAGTGGCCTAGCGGGAGGATCCTACGAGCAGTACTTC. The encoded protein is CASSGLAGGSYEQYF.

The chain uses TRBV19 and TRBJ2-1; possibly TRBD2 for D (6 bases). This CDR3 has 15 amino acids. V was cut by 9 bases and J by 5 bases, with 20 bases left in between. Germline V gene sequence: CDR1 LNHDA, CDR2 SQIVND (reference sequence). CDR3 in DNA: TGTGCCAGCCGTATCCCGGGACTCTTGAACAATGAGCAGTTCTTC. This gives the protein CASRIPGLLNNEQFF.